These 13 T cell receptor beta chains came from one sample sequenced in a study of OX40 agonist ivuxolimab in advanced cancers. TCRdb's table, derived via immunoSEQ multiplex PCR, lists solely in-frame clones and lacks some. The repertoire holds tens of thousands of clones, with roughly 91% as singletons. Sequenced material: CD4+ or CD8+ T cells sorted from blood, taken in a trial of the OX40 agonist ivuxolimab. The source of these receptors is an adult with an advanced solid tumor such as melanoma, head and neck, liver or kidney cancer.

The chain joins TRBV11-3 to TRBJ2-5; D is unclear. The CDR3 contains 14 residues. Trimming cost V 5 bases and J 1 base, with 11 bases left between them. CDR1 and CDR2 from the germline V gene are SGHNT and YENEEA. The CDR3 loop is CASSPRLAQETQYF. The CDR3 DNA follows: TGTGCCAGCAGCCCCAGACTCGCCCAAGAGACCCAGTACTTC.

This clone came up a few times. This chain joins TRBV2 and TRBJ1-1; 7 bases are shared with TRBD1. In germline, CDR1 is SNHLY, CDR2 FYNNEI. J was trimmed by 2 bases and V by 6 bases; bases with no gene match: 3. The CDR3 contains 13 residues. CDR3 nucleotide sequence: TGTGCCAGCAGGGGACAGCCAAACACTGAAGCTTTCTTT. Residues: CASRGQPNTEAFF.

The V and J genes are TRBV7-2 and TRBJ2-7; D not resolved. Germline V gene lookup returns CDR1 SGHTA and CDR2 FQGNSA. CDR3 length equals 14 residues. V lost 5 bases, J lost 2 bases, and 13 bases lay in between. CDR3 residues: CASSAMTVTYEQYF. The CDR3 DNA reads as TGTGCCAGCAGCGCAATGACTGTAACCTACGAGCAGTACTTC.

This clone occurred once. The chain is built from TRBV28 and TRBJ1-2; 7 bases line up with TRBD1. Germline V lookup: CDR1 MDHEN, CDR2 SYDVKM. With 5 bases clipped from V and 8 bases from J, the junction kept 8 bases outside the gene matches. This CDR3 spans 13 amino acids. The CDR3 protein is CASSPLQGRGYTF. The DNA for the CDR3 is TGTGCCAGCAGTCCCCTACAGGGGCGCGGCTACACCTTC.

This chain connects TRBV30 to TRBJ1-5; D remains ambiguous. The CDR3 length is 13 residues. V was shortened by 2 bases and J by 2 bases, with 7 bases between the two germline ends. Germline lookup yields CDR1 GTSNPN and CDR2 SVGIG (reference sequence). The CDR3 region is CAWSYGGNQPQHF. The CDR3 DNA reads TGTGCCTGGAGTTACGGGGGCAATCAGCCCCAGCATTTT.

This sequence joins TRBV28 and TRBJ1-2; D is possibly TRBD1 (5 bases). With 7 bases removed from V and 4 bases from J, the gap between germline ends came to 28 bases. From germline, CDR1 is MDHEN and CDR2 SYDVKM. The CDR3 covers 18 residues. CDR3 bases: TGTGCCAGCACCCCGAACCTTCGAGACAGCCCAGGGAGCTATGGCTACACCTTC. Its protein product is CASTPNLRDSPGSYGYTF.

Note on this clone: This same CDR3 is encoded by further DNA sequences in the sample. The CDR3 DNA reads TGTGCCAGCAGTTGGAGTTTAGCCAAAAACATTCAGTACTTC. Encoded protein: CASSWSLAKNIQYF. V usage is TRBV11-2 and J usage is TRBJ2-4; unclear D gene. The CDR3 is 14 amino acids. Germline values: CDR1 SGHAT, CDR2 FQNNGV. Trimming shortened V by 6 bases and J by 0 bases, and 9 bases separated the two germline ends. The full variable domain, completed using reference TRBV11-2 and TRBJ2-4, is EAGVAQSPRYKIIEKRQSVAFWCNPISGHATLYWYQQILGQGPKLLIQFQNNGVVDDSQLPKDRFSAERLKGVDSTLKIQPAKLEDSAVYLCASSWSLAKNIQYFGAGTRLSVL.

V and J are TRBV29-1 and TRBJ2-1; D gene ambiguous. Per germline, CDR1 SQVTM and CDR2 ANQGSEA. V lost 6 bases and J lost 4, with 10 bases in between. This CDR3 spans 12 amino acids. The CDR3 DNA is TGCAGCGTGGAGAAAGGGTACAATGAGCAGTTCTTC. Translation: CSVEKGYNEQFF.

The rearrangement uses TRBV5-1 and TRBJ2-5; D is perhaps TRBD2 (5 bases). The CDR3 has 13 residues. CDR1 and CDR2 from the germline V gene are SGHRS and YFSETQ. Trimming pared 1 base from V and 2 bases from J, leaving 6 bases between. CDR3 in DNA: TGCGCCAGCAGCTTGAGAGGGCAAGAGACCCAGTACTTC. This encodes CASSLRGQETQYF.

J is TRBJ1-1 and V is TRBV10-3, with a tentative D call TRBD1 (5 bases). CDR1 and CDR2 from the germline V gene are ENHRY and SYGVKD. Trimming cost V 4 bases and J 1 base, with 7 bases left between them. This CDR3 has 13 residues. This CDR3 reads CAISGGENTEAFF. For the CDR3, the DNA is TGTGCCATCAGTGGGGGGGAGAACACTGAAGCTTTCTTT.

DNA for the CDR3: TGTGCCAGCAGCCGGACCCGGGACTCCGGCCCCAACTATGGCTACACCTTC. This gives the protein CASSRTRDSGPNYGYTF. V and J are TRBV14 and TRBJ1-2; weak D call: TRBD1 (5 bases). V gave up 4 bases and J gave up 2 bases, with 20 bases separating them. Germline V gene sequence: CDR1 SGHDN, CDR2 FVKESK. CDR3 length: 17 residues.

The chain recombines TRBV5-6 with TRBJ1-1; maybe TRBD1 (5 bases). CDR1 and CDR2 (germline): SGHDT, YYEEEE. The CDR3 has 13 amino acids. V lost 1 base to trimming and J lost 4 bases, with 8 bases between them. The CDR3 sequence is CASSLTGLTEAFF. DNA of the CDR3: TGTGCCAGCAGCTTGACAGGACTCACTGAAGCTTTCTTT.

The rearrangement links TRBV11-3 to TRBJ1-5, with D perhaps TRBD1 (6 bases). V lost 5 bases and J 2 bases, leaving 10 bases between the germline ends. This CDR3 spans 14 amino acids. Germline loops: CDR1 SGHNT, CDR2 YENEEA. This CDR3 reads CASSEQGGNQPQHF. For the CDR3, the DNA is TGTGCCAGCAGCGAACAGGGAGGCAATCAGCCCCAGCATTTT. Full variable domain (rest looked up from reference TRBV11-3 and TRBJ1-5): EAGVVQSPRYKIIEKKQPVAFWCNPISGHNTLYWYLQNLGQGPELLIRYENEEAVDDSQLPKDRFSAERLKGVDSTLKIQPAELGDSAVYLCASSEQGGNQPQHFGDGTRLSIL.